This T cell receptor beta chain stems from a study of T-cell memory formation after mild COVID-19. Findings and caveats of the study: Among CD4+ contracting clones, most were CM and EM, and CD8+ ones EMRA.

TCRdb re-analysed the 5' RACE reads in MiXCR, keeping a single row per CDR3 protein. The table shows some 250,000 distinct CDR3 sequences, with more than 8% occurring only once. Per germline, CDR1 SQVTM and CDR2 ANQGSEA. The length of the CDR3 is 13 residues. The V and J ends lost 5 bases and 2 bases respectively, with 9 bases between them. This clonotype was counted at least ten times. Its antigen remains unidentified. Sequenced: PBMCs or a T cell subset sorted from them (not recorded which). The chain is built from TRBV29-1 and TRBJ2-2; a possible D gene is TRBD1 (5 bases). The sequence came from a young man who had mild COVID-19 (a few samples of this study predate the infection). Cell type and time point are not known. CDR3: CSVTDINTGELFF. The CDR3 DNA reads TGCAGCGTTACGGACATAAACACCGGGGAGCTGTTTTTT.